This T cell receptor (beta chain) was profiled in a study of cytomegalovirus exposure and HLA in healthy donors. Study as a whole: Earlier sequencing of 150 million to 200 million T cells yielded under 120 million unique TCR beta sequences.

V lost 4 bases and J lost 3, with 7 bases in between. This CDR3 has 14 amino acids. Germline V gene data show CDR1 as WNHNN and CDR2 as SYGVQD (reference sequence). Study findings and constraints: It was reported that TCR beta sequences correctly inferred the HLA-A and HLA-B alleles for most subjects.

Regarding this clone: Its antigen is unknown.

Both 60 Vbeta primers and 13 Jbeta primers went into the PCR. Profiling relied on immunoSEQ multiplex PCR, and the TCRdb table lists in-frame clones only, not all of them. Here the sample table reports about 96,000 clones. Specimen: PBMCs. This TCR came from a woman aged 25 to 39 in good health and CMV-seronegative. The J gene is TRBJ1-6, the V gene TRBV10-1; the D gene is possibly TRBD1 (6 bases). CDR3 nucleotides: TGCGCCAGCAGTGGGACAGTCTATAATTCACCCCTCCACTTT. This codes for CASSGTVYNSPLHF.